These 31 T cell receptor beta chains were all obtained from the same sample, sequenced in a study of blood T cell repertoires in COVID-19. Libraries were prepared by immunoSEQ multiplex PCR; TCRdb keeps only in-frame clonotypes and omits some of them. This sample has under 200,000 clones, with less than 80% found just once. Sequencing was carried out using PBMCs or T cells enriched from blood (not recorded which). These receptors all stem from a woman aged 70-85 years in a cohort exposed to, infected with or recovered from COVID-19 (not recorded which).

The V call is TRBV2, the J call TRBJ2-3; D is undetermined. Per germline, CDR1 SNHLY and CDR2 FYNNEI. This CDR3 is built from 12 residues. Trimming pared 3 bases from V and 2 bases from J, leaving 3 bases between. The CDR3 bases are TGTGCCAGCAGTGACAACACAGATACGCAGTATTTT. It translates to CASSDNTDTQYF.

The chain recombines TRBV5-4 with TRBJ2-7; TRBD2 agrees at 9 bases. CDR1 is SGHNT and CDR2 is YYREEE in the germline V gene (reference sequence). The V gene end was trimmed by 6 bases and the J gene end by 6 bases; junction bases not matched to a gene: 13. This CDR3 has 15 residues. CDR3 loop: CASTPGASGKSEQYF. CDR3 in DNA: TGTGCCAGCACGCCAGGGGCTAGCGGGAAGAGCGAGCAGTACTTC.

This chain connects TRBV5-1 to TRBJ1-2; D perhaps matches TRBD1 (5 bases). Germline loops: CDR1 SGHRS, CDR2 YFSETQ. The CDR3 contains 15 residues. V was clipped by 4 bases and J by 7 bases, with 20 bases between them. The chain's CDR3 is CASSPWDGRQGGYTF. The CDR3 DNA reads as TGCGCCAGCAGCCCGTGGGATGGCAGGCAGGGTGGCTACACCTTC.

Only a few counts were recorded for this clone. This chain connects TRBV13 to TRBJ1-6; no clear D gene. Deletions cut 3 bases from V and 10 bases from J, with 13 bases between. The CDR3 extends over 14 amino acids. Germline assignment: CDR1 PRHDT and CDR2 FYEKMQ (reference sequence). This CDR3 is CASSLGSTFSPLHF. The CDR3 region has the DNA TGTGCCAGCAGCTTGGGCTCGACATTCTCACCCCTCCACTTT.

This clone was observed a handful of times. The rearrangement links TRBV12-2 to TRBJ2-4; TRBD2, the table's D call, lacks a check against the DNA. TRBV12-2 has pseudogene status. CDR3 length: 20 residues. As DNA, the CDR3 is TGTGCAAGTCGCTTAGCTTTGTTGGGACTAGCGGGAGACGCCAAAAACATTCAGTACTTC. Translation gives CASRLALLGLAGDAKNIQYF.

The CDR3 nucleotides are TGTGCCAGCAGCTTACAGGGTCCGAACACCGGGGAGCTGTTTTTT. This encodes CASSLQGPNTGELFF. The gene calls are TRBV5-5 and TRBJ2-2; the D gene is possibly TRBD1 (6 bases). V lost 2 bases to trimming and J lost 0 bases, with 8 bases between them. Germline loops: CDR1 SGHKS, CDR2 YYEKEE (reference sequence). The CDR3 runs to 15 residues.

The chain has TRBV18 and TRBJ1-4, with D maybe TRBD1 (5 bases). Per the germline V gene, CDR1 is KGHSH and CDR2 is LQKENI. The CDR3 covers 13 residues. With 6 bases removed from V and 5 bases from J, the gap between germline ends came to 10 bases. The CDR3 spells CASSIGVNEKLFF. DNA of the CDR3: TGTGCCAGCTCCATAGGGGTGAATGAAAAACTGTTTTTT.

CDR3 bases: TGTGCCAGCTCACTTACGGACAGTAACACTGAAGCTTTCTTT. It is translated as CASSLTDSNTEAFF. This chain joins TRBV18 and TRBJ1-1; perhaps TRBD1 as D (6 bases). This CDR3 comprises 14 residues. V lost 4 bases and J lost 2, with 11 bases in between. CDR1 and CDR2 (germline): KGHSH, LQKENI.

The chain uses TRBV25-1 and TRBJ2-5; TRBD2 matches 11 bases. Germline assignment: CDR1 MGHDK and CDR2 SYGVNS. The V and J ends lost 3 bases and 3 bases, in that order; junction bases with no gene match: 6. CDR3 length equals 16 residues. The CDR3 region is CASSDLLAGVKETQYF. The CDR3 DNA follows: TGTGCCAGCAGTGATTTACTAGCGGGAGTGAAAGAGACCCAGTACTTC.

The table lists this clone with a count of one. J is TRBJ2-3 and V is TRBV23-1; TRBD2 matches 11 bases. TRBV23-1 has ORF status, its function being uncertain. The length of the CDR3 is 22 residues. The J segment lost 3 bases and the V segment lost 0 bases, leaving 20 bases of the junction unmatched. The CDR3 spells CASSQSGQGETSGSYKTDTQYF. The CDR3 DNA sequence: TGCGCCAGCAGTCAATCTGGGCAGGGGGAAACTAGCGGGAGTTATAAGACAGATACGCAGTATTTT.

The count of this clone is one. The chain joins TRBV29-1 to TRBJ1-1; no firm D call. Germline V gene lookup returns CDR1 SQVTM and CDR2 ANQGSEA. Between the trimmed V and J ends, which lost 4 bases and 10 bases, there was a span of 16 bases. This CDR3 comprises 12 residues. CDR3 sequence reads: CSVGASPGGAFF. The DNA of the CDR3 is TGCAGCGTTGGTGCGTCCCCGGGAGGAGCTTTCTTT.

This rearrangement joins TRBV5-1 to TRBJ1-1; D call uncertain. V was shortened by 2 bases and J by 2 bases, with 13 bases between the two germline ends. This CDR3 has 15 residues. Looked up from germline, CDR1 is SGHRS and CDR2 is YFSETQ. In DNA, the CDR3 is TGCGCCAGCAGCTTTACCACGGACTTAAACACTGAAGCTTTCTTT. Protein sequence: CASSFTTDLNTEAFF.

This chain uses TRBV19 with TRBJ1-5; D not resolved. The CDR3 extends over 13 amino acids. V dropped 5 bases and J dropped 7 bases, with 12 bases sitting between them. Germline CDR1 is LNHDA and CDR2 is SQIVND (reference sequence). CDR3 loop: CASSPEGGQPQHF. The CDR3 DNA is TGTGCCAGTAGTCCCGAAGGAGGCCAGCCCCAGCATTTT.

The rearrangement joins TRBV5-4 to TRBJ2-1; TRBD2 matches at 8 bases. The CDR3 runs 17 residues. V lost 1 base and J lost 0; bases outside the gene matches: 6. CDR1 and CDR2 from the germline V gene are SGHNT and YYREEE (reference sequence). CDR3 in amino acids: CASSLTSGLSSYNEQFF. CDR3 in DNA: TGTGCCAGCAGCTTGACTAGCGGTCTGAGCTCCTACAATGAGCAGTTCTTC.

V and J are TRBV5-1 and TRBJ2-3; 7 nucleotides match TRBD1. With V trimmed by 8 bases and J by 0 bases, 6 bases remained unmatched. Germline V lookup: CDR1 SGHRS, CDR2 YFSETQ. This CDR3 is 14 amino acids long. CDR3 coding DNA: TGCGCCAGTCAGGGACAGCTTAGCACAGATACGCAGTATTTT. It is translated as CASQGQLSTDTQYF.

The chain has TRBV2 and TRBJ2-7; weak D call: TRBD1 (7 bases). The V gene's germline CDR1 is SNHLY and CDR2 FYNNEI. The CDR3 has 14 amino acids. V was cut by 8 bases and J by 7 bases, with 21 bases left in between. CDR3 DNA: TGTGCCAGCGGCGGCGGGACAGCCGACGGAGAGCAGTACTTC. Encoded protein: CASGGGTADGEQYF. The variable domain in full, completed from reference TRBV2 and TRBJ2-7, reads EPEVTQTPSHQVTQMGQEVILRCVPISNHLYFYWYRQILGQKVEFLVSFYNNEISEKSEIFDDQFSVERPDGSNFTLKIRSTKLEDSAMYFCASGGGTADGEQYFGPGTRLTVT.

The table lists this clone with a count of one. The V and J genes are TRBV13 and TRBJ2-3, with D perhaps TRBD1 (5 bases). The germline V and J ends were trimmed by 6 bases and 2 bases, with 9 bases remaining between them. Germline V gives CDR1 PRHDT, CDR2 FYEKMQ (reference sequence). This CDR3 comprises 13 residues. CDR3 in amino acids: CASSWGLTDTQYF. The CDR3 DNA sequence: TGTGCCAGCAGTTGGGGCCTCACAGATACGCAGTATTTT. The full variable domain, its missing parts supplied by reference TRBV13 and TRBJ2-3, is AAGVIQSPRHLIKEKRETATLKCYPIPRHDTVYWYQQGPGQDPQFLISFYEKMQSDKGSIPDRFSAQQFSDYHSELNMSSLELGDSALYFCASSWGLTDTQYFGPGTRLTVL.

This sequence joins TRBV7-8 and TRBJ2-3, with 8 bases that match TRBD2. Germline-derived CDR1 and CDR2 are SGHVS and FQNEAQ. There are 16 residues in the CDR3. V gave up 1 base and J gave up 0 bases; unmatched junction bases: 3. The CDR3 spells CASSLVAGISTDTQYF. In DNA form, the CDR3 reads TGTGCCAGCAGCTTAGTAGCGGGGATAAGCACAGATACGCAGTATTTT.

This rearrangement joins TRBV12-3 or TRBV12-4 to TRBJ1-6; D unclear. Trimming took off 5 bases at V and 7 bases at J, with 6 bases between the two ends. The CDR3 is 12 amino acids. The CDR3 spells CASSPQNSPLHF. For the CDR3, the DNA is TGTGCCAGCAGTCCACAGAATTCACCCCTCCACTTT.

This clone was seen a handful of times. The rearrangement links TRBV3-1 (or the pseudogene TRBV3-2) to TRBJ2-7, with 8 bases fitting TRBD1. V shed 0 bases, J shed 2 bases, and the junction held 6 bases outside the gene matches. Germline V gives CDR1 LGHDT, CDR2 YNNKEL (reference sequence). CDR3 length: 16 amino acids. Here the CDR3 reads CASSQDLGQAPYEQYF. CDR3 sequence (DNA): TGTGCCAGCAGCCAAGACTTGGGACAGGCCCCCTACGAGCAGTACTTC.

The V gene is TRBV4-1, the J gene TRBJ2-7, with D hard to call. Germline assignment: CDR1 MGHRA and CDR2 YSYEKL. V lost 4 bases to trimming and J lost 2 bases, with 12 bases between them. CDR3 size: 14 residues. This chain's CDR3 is CASSPDLAAYEQYF. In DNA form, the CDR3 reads TGCGCCAGCAGCCCCGATCTCGCAGCCTACGAGCAGTACTTC.

CDR3 coding DNA: TGTGCCAGCTCACCATCTTTCGGGACAGTCGGCCAGCCCCAGCATTTT. This codes for CASSPSFGTVGQPQHF. The chain joins TRBV18 to TRBJ1-5; TRBD1 agrees at 7 bases. The germline CDR1 and CDR2 sequences are KGHSH and LQKENI. The junction had 11 bases not matched to a gene; V was cut back by 2 bases and J by 7 bases. The CDR3 has 16 amino acids.

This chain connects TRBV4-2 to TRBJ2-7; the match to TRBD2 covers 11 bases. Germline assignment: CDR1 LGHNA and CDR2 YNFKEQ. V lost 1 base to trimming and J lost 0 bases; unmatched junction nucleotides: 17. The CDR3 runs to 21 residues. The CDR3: CASSQGRGGLAVSGSSYEQYF. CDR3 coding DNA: TGTGCCAGCAGCCAAGGCCGCGGGGGACTAGCGGTAAGCGGGAGCTCCTACGAGCAGTACTTC.

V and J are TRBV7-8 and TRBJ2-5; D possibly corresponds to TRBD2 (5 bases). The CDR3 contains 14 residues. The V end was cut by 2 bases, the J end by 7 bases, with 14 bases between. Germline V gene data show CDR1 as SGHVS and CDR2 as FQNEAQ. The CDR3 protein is CASSLTSEAGTQYF. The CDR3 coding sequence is TGTGCCAGCAGCTTAACGTCGGAGGCGGGGACCCAGTACTTC.

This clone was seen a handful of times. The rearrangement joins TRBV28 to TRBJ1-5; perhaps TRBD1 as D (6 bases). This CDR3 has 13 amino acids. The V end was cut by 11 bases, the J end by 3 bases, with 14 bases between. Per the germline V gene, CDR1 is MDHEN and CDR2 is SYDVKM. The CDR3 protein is CAGSRGANQPQHF. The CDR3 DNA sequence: TGTGCCGGGAGCAGGGGTGCCAATCAGCCCCAGCATTTT.

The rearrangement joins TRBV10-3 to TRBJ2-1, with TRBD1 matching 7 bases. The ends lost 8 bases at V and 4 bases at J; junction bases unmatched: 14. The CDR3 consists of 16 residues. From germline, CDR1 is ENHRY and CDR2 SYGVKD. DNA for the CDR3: TGTGCCATCCTGACAGGGACAAGGACTGAATACAATGAGCAGTTCTTC. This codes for CAILTGTRTEYNEQFF.

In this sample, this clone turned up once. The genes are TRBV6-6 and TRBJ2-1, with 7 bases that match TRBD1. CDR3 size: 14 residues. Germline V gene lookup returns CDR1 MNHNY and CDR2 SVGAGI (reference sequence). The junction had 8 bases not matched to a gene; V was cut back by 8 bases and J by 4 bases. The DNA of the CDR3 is TGTGCCAGCTGGCGAGGGACAGAGTACAATGAGCAGTTCTTC. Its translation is CASWRGTEYNEQFF.

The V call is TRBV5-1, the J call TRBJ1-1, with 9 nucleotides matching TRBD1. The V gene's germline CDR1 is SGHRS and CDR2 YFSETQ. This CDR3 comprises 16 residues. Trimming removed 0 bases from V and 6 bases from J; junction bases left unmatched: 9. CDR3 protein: CASSLAGTGSFAEAFF. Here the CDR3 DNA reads TGCGCCAGCAGCTTGGCCGGGACAGGGTCGTTCGCTGAAGCTTTCTTT.

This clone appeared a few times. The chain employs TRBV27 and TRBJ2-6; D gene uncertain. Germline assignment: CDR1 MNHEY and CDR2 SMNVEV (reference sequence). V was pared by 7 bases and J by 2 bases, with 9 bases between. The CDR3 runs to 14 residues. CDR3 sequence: CASKYLAGANVLTF. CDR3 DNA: TGTGCCAGCAAATATCTAGCTGGGGCCAACGTCCTGACTTTC.

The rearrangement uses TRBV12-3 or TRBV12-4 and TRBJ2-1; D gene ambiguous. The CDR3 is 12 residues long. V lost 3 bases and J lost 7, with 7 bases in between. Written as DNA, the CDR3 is TGTGCCAGCAGTTTTAGTGCTAATGAGCAGTTCTTC. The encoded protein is CASSFSANEQFF.

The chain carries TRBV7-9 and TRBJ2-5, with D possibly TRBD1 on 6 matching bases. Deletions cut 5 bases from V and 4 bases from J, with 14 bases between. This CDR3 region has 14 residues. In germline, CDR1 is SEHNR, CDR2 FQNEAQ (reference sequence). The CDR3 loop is CASSPQGGRETQYF. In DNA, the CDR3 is TGTGCCAGCAGCCCCCAAGGGGGTAGAGAGACCCAGTACTTC.